This T cell receptor beta chain was captured by sequencing in a study of glioma-infiltrating T cells after dendritic cell vaccination (dated by TCRdb to about 2016). Regarding the complete study: Of the 15 glioblastoma patients in the cohort, all drawn from Phase I and II dendritic cell vaccination trials, 9 were newly diagnosed and 6 had recurrent disease. The vaccine was prepared from monocyte-derived dendritic cells that were cultured for approximately seven days with IL-4 and GM-CSF and then pulsed overnight with autologous tumor lysate. Between about 2002 and 2012, patients were given autologous tumor lysate-pulsed dendritic cell vaccination. Survival after dendritic cell vaccination was correlated with TCR sequencing metrics such as TIL content and the overlap between tumor and blood repertoires. In glioblastoma patients vaccinated with dendritic cells, deep sequencing of TCR beta CDR3 regions served to measure tumor-infiltrating lymphocyte content and to compare repertoires between tumor and blood. Each patient was given three intradermal dendritic cell vaccine injections, spaced two weeks apart, in the arm below the axilla. Findings and caveats that apply to the study as a whole: The TCR overlap response model with three groups was called speculative and said to need prospective validation. TCR clonality showed no direct relationship with survival, which suggests that a diverse polyclonal response may matter. Longer time to progression and overall survival after dendritic cell vaccination were predicted by higher estimated pretreatment TIL content. The cohort was small and heterogeneous, only a few patients had full blood and tumor sets, and even fewer had initial-recurrent tumor pairs.

TCRB CDR3 regions were amplified from about 2 ug genomic DNA, or all available DNA if less, using the immunoSEQ assay. The multiplex PCR employed 60 forward primers targeting TCR V beta segments and 13 reverse primers targeting J beta segments. Synthetic control templates were spiked into each sample at limiting dilution to estimate reads per starting template. The Illumina HiSeq System generated 87 bp sequencing reads. On the study's bioinformatics: PCR and sequencing errors were removed by merging closely related sequences with a nearest neighbor algorithm. TCR overlap was defined as the percentage of unique tumor TCR beta sequences that were also found in the peripheral blood of the same patient. TCRdb provides this immuneACCESS table in a form limited to in-frame rearrangements. Some clones are lacking; in checked studies, under half of them reflect an unresolved V gene, and why the rest are absent is not known. The V and J calls and clone size were taken over from that table, and D and trimming were inferred from the DNA. The sample profile shows some 70,000 clones; about 86% of them were found once. 7.9% of the sample is taken by the ten largest.

CDR1 is given as SGHNT and CDR2 as YYREEE, both from the germline V gene (reference sequence). Trimming takes 3 bases from V and 0 bases from J, and the germline ends sit 18 bases apart. The CDR3 measures 17 amino acids from cysteine to phenylalanine. Only the CDR3 region is kept as DNA, spanning 51 bases read in frame from base 1. Patients were selected on the basis of adequate residual fresh-frozen tumor tissue and more than two years of available survival data. Although molecular status otherwise differed among the glioblastoma patients, no patient had an isocitrate dehydrogenase mutation. PBMC were collected before vaccination, two weeks after the third vaccination, and at tumor progression if tumor progression occurred. The Qiagen DNeasy Blood extraction Kit was used to extract genomic DNA. Note on this clone: No antigen is known for it. Base-call qualities are not available, and no considerably larger clone is one nucleotide away.

The TCR comes from a human donor with glioblastoma. Here the chain combines TRBV5-4 and TRBJ1-1; no confident D gene assignment can be made. The sample in question was blood, obtained before dendritic cell vaccination. DNA sequence: TGTGCCAGCAGCTCTTGGGCAGTAGATTTAATGAACACTGAAGCTTTCTTT. Translated, this is CASSSWAVDLMNTEAFF.